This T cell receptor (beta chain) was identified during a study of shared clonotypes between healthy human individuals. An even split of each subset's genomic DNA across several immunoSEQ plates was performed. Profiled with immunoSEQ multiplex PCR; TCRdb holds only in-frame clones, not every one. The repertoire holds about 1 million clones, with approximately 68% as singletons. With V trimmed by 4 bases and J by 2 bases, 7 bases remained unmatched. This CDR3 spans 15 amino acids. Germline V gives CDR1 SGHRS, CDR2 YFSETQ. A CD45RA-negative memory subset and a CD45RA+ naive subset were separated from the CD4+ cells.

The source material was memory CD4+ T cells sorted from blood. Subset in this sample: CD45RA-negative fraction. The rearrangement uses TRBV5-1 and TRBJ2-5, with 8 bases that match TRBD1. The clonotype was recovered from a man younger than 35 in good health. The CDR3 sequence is CASSGTGAGQETQYF. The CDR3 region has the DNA TGCGCCAGCAGCGGGACAGGCGCGGGGCAAGAGACCCAGTACTTC.